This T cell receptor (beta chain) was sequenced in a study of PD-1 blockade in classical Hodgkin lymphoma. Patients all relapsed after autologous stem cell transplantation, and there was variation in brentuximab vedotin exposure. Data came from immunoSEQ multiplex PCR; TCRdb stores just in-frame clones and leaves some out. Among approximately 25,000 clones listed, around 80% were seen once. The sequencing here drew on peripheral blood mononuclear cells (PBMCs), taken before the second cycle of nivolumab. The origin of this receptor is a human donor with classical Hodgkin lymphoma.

The CDR3 protein is CATSRDFGPNYGYTF. DNA for the CDR3: TGTGCCACCAGCAGAGATTTTGGCCCAAACTATGGCTACACCTTC. The V and J genes are TRBV15 and TRBJ1-2, with D unclear. The CDR3 is made up of 15 amino acids. V lost 0 bases to trimming and J lost 2 bases, with 10 bases between them. The germline CDR1 and CDR2 sequences are LNHNV and YYDKDF (reference sequence).